This TCR beta chain was captured by sequencing in a study of blood T cell repertoires in COVID-19. The wider study: Italy, Spain and the United States were the sources of the convalescent and acute COVID-19 samples.

The V end was cut by 4 bases, the J end by 4 bases, with 11 bases between. The length of the CDR3 is 14 residues. Germline CDR1 reads LGHDT; CDR2 reads YNNKEL (reference sequence). In the original workflow: Cell counts per sample came from amplifying reference gene primers. Generated by immunoSEQ multiplex PCR, the TCRdb table keeps only in-frame clones and is missing some. V and J calls and clone size come straight from that table; D and trimming were deduced from the DNA. Of approximately 61,000 clones listed, around four fifths are singletons. Specimen: peripheral blood. This chain connects TRBV3-1 (or the pseudogene TRBV3-2) to TRBJ1-3; D call uncertain. The TCR was taken from a man aged 70 or older with acute or convalescent COVID-19. The CDR3 spells CASSLRERGNTIYF. CDR3 DNA sequence: TGTGCCAGCAGCCTCCGGGAGAGGGGAAACACCATATATTTT.